The rows below give T cell receptor beta chains drawn from one sample of a study of T cell responses to AZD1222 COVID-19 vaccine. Sequencing used immunoSEQ multiplex PCR; TCRdb keeps in-frame clones, though not all of them. The sample consists of 180,000 or so clones, 85% to 95% of them appearing once. The input for sequencing was peripheral blood, taken 28 days after the second AZD1222 dose. The receptors were gathered from an adult who received the AZD1222 COVID-19 vaccine. CDR3s include the opening cysteine and the closing phenylalanine or tryptophan. The D gene is left open where the match is weak.

V	D	J	CDR3
TRBV24-1	.	TRBJ2-1	CATSDTAARANEQFF
TRBV3-1/TRBV3-2	.	TRBJ1-5	CASSPQLSNQPQHF
TRBV6-1	.	TRBJ1-2	CASSEAAHYGYTF
TRBV6-5	.	TRBJ1-6	CASSYSTGLNSPLHF
TRBV10-2	TRBD1	TRBJ2-1	CASSEWAGGIDEQFF
TRBV4-2	.	TRBJ1-5	CASSPRDILQPQHF
TRBV10-3	.	TRBJ1-2	CASTGNYGYTF
TRBV6-5	TRBD1	TRBJ1-2	CASKTTGGDYGYTF
TRBV7-9	TRBD1	TRBJ1-2	CASSCRDRVCGYTF
TRBV6-5	.	TRBJ1-2	CASSYAPGRIYGYTF
TRBV18	.	TRBJ1-4	CASSPGEKLFF
TRBV6-5	.	TRBJ1-1	CASSYGAATEAFF
TRBV19	TRBD1	TRBJ1-5	CASRPGGTPLGNQPQHF
TRBV11-2	TRBD1	TRBJ2-2	CASSVRTGDGTGELFF
TRBV2	.	TRBJ1-2	CASSSWGQGAYGYTF
TRBV9	.	TRBJ1-2	CASSTLGRHYGYTF
TRBV3-1/TRBV3-2	.	TRBJ2-6	CASSRRLSGANVLTF
TRBV5-1	.	TRBJ1-2	CASSAETDYYGYTF
TRBV18	.	TRBJ2-7	CASQSGAVDYEQYF
TRBV18	.	TRBJ1-6	CASSPTSWGPGSPLHF
TRBV2	TRBD1	TRBJ1-1	CASITGGAFF
TRBV4-1	.	TRBJ1-2	CASRRTGNYGYTF
TRBV4-1	.	TRBJ1-4	CASSQALGGANEKLFF
TRBV28	TRBD1	TRBJ1-5	CASSFSFEGWTGDQPQHF